Below are 23 T cell receptor beta chains sequenced from a single sample in a study of T cell responses to AZD1222 COVID-19 vaccine. Assay used: immunoSEQ multiplex PCR; TCRdb lists only in-frame clones, some missing. Counted here are approximately 110,000 clones, around 89% occurring once; the ten biggest clones make up less than 6%. The material was peripheral blood, obtained on day 0 of AZD1222 vaccination. All receptors derive from an adult in good health.

V gene TRBV5-1 combines with J gene TRBJ2-3, with TRBD1 identical over 11 bases. Germline values: CDR1 SGHRS, CDR2 YFSETQ. V was pared by 4 bases and J by 4 bases, with 8 bases of the junction left unmatched. The CDR3 runs 16 residues. CDR3 loop: CASSPRTGGRADTQYF. The DNA for the CDR3 is TGCGCCAGCAGCCCCCGGACAGGGGGCCGTGCAGATACGCAGTATTTT.

In its sample, this clone was seen once. This chain links TRBV6-1 with TRBJ1-2; 8 bases fit TRBD1. Germline V CDR1 and CDR2: MNHNS, SASEGT. CDR3 length equals 14 residues. With V trimmed by 1 base and J by 8 bases, 6 bases remained unmatched. CDR3 DNA: TGTGCCAGCAGTGAAGGCCAGGGGGCGGGCGGCTACACCTTC. Translating it yields CASSEGQGAGGYTF.

This chain joins TRBV6-5 and TRBJ1-1; D not resolved. This CDR3 comprises 11 residues. In germline, CDR1 is MNHEY, CDR2 SVGAGI. V lost 6 bases and J lost 7, with 9 bases in between. CDR3 region: CASRSPFEAFF. The DNA of the CDR3 is TGTGCCAGCAGGTCTCCTTTTGAAGCTTTCTTT.

The chain carries TRBV6-5 and TRBJ1-1; 8 bases are shared with TRBD1. With V trimmed by 10 bases and J by 2 bases, 6 bases remained unmatched. The length of the CDR3 is 13 residues. Germline V lookup: CDR1 MNHEY, CDR2 SVGAGI. In nucleotides, the CDR3 is TGTGCCACCCAGGCAGGGGGCAACACTGAAGCTTTCTTT. The encoded protein is CATQAGGNTEAFF.

The chain combines TRBV13 with TRBJ1-1; D is unresolved. Germline CDR1 is PRHDT and CDR2 is FYEKMQ (reference sequence). V was clipped by 3 bases and J by 1 base, with 6 bases between them. The CDR3 runs 13 residues. The CDR3: CASSFRRNTEAFF. In DNA form, the CDR3 reads TGTGCCAGCAGCTTCAGGAGGAACACTGAAGCTTTCTTT.

The gene calls are TRBV5-1 and TRBJ1-6; no definite D call. The germline V gene encodes CDR1 SGHRS and CDR2 YFSETQ. This CDR3 has 16 amino acids. Trimming shortened V by 0 bases and J by 6 bases, and 13 bases separated the two germline ends. The CDR3 loop reads CASSLGPPAGNSPLHF. As DNA, the CDR3 is TGCGCCAGCAGCTTGGGGCCACCGGCAGGTAATTCACCCCTCCACTTT.

This chain connects TRBV7-8 to TRBJ1-2, with D tentatively TRBD1 (5 bases). V shed 1 base and J shed 8 bases, with 11 bases lying between them. Germline CDR1 is SGHVS and CDR2 is FQNEAQ. The CDR3 sequence is 13 residues long. The CDR3 nucleotides are TGTGCCAGCAGCTTAGACCAGGGAAGAGGCTACACCTTC. Protein sequence: CASSLDQGRGYTF.

This clone was picked up one time. The chain links TRBV25-1 to TRBJ1-1, with no clear D. With 3 bases removed from V and 0 bases from J, the gap between germline ends came to 5 bases. Germline loops: CDR1 MGHDK, CDR2 SYGVNS. CDR3 length: 13 residues. The CDR3 DNA is TGTGCCAGCAGTGAGACTATGAACACTGAAGCTTTCTTT. Its translation is CASSETMNTEAFF.

The chain is built from TRBV10-3 and TRBJ2-1; D is possibly TRBD1 or TRBD2 (5 bases each). V was pared by 8 bases and J by 8 bases, with 10 bases between. CDR3 length: 11 residues. Germline loops: CDR1 ENHRY, CDR2 SYGVKD. The CDR3 nucleotides are TGTGCCATCGCTTCGGGGCATGAGCAGTTCTTC. The encoded protein is CAIASGHEQFF.

V is TRBV28 and J is TRBJ1-2, with D perhaps TRBD1 (5 bases). V lost 4 bases, J lost 4 bases, and 13 bases lay in between. The CDR3 extends over 14 amino acids. CDR1 is MDHEN, CDR2 SYDVKM, per germline. The CDR3 bases are TGTGCCAGCAGTTCTGGGGGAGAGGGCTATGGCTACACCTTC. This gives the protein CASSSGGEGYGYTF.

This clone was detected a few times. The genes are TRBV4-3 and TRBJ1-3; D is undetermined. The CDR3 has 13 residues. CDR1 and CDR2 (germline): LGHNA, YSLEER. Trimming removed 0 bases from V and 4 bases from J, with 4 bases in between. CDR3 DNA: TGCGCCAGCAGCCAAGAACAGGGAAACACCATATATTTT. This sequence encodes CASSQEQGNTIYF.

The chain couples TRBV4-2 to TRBJ1-5; D might be TRBD1 (5 bases). The CDR3 sequence is 15 residues long. V was clipped by 0 bases and J by 3 bases, with 9 bases between them. The germline gives CDR1 LGHNA, CDR2 YNFKEQ. The DNA for the CDR3 is TGTGCCAGCAGCCAAGATCAGGGATTCAATCAGCCCCAGCATTTT. As protein: CASSQDQGFNQPQHF.

The chain joins TRBV15 to TRBJ1-1, with D maybe TRBD1 (5 bases). The length of the CDR3 is 12 residues. Trimming pared 1 base from V and 8 bases from J, leaving 8 bases between. Per the germline V gene, CDR1 is LNHNV and CDR2 is YYDKDF (reference sequence). CDR3 sequence (DNA): TGTGCCACCAGCAGAGTAGAGGGGGAAGCTTTCTTT. The encoded protein is CATSRVEGEAFF.

This chain links TRBV25-1 with TRBJ2-1; D is possibly TRBD1 (5 bases). Germline assignment: CDR1 MGHDK and CDR2 SYGVNS. CDR3 length: 13 amino acids. Trimming left V 2 bases short and J 9 bases short, with 11 bases between. This CDR3 is CASSEPAGPEQFF. Here the CDR3 DNA reads TGTGCCAGCAGTGAACCCGCAGGGCCTGAGCAGTTCTTC.

This rearrangement joins TRBV6-5 to TRBJ2-2, with D unresolved. Trimming removed 6 bases at V and 0 bases at J, with 5 bases between. The germline gives CDR1 MNHEY, CDR2 SVGAGI. The CDR3 has 13 residues. The DNA for the CDR3 is TGTGCCAGCAGGCCCCCGAACACCGGGGAGCTGTTTTTT. Protein sequence: CASRPPNTGELFF.

The rearrangement uses TRBV27 and TRBJ2-7; 10 positions agree with TRBD1. V was clipped by 3 bases and J by 6 bases; unmatched bases: 8. This CDR3 comprises 15 residues. In germline, CDR1 is MNHEY, CDR2 SMNVEV (reference sequence). The CDR3 loop reads CASSFTPGQGREQYF. The CDR3 DNA follows: TGTGCCAGCAGTTTCACACCGGGACAGGGGCGCGAGCAGTACTTC.

This clone occurred once. The chain combines TRBV7-2 with TRBJ2-7, with D hard to call. V was cut by 3 bases and J by 3 bases, with 6 bases left in between. Germline assignment: CDR1 SGHTA and CDR2 FQGNSA. The CDR3 sequence is 12 residues long. The DNA for the CDR3 is TGTGCCAGCAGCTTCTCATACTACGAGCAGTACTTC. Translating it yields CASSFSYYEQYF.

The chain recombines TRBV14 with TRBJ1-1; TRBD1 is a possible D gene (5 bases). The CDR3 totals 17 residues. Per the germline V gene, CDR1 is SGHDN and CDR2 is FVKESK. V dropped 0 bases and J dropped 0 bases, with 14 bases sitting between them. The CDR3 coding sequence is TGTGCCAGCAGCCAAGAGACGATAGGGACTCTGAACACTGAAGCTTTCTTT. As protein: CASSQETIGTLNTEAFF.

The rearrangement links TRBV10-3 to TRBJ1-4; 7 bases agree with TRBD1. CDR1 is ENHRY and CDR2 is SYGVKD in the germline V gene. Trimming took 9 bases from V and 4 from J; bases not matched to a gene: 5. This CDR3 has 13 residues. CDR3: CAIRDSNNEKLFF. As DNA, the CDR3 is TGTGCCATACGGGACAGCAATAATGAAAAACTGTTTTTT.

This clone was observed once. The rearrangement joins TRBV28 to TRBJ1-2; tentative D call: TRBD1 (6 bases). The CDR3 totals 16 residues. The germline gives CDR1 MDHEN, CDR2 SYDVKM. V was clipped by 7 bases and J by 3 bases, with 21 bases between them. In nucleotides, the CDR3 is TGTGCCAGCATCCCGGAGGGGGGGCGCTTGGACTATGGCTACACCTTC. Protein product: CASIPEGGRLDYGYTF.

V usage is TRBV5-8 and J usage is TRBJ2-1; D unresolved. V was shortened by 0 bases and J by 8 bases, with 9 bases between the two germline ends. This CDR3 comprises 13 residues. Germline V gene data show CDR1 as SGHTS and CDR2 as YDEGEE. The CDR3 reads CASSLDSDYEQFF. DNA for the CDR3: TGTGCCAGCAGCTTGGATTCAGATTATGAGCAGTTCTTC.

The rearrangement joins TRBV24-1 to TRBJ1-3; D is undetermined. Germline loops: CDR1 KGHDR, CDR2 SFDVKD. The V end was cut by 3 bases, the J end by 0 bases, with 14 bases between. This CDR3 has 17 amino acids. The CDR3 sequence is CATSDLTYSVSGNTIYF. The CDR3, as DNA: TGTGCCACCAGTGATCTCACCTACAGCGTCTCTGGAAACACCATATATTTT.

V is TRBV11-1 and J is TRBJ2-7; D may be TRBD1 or TRBD2 (5 bases each). CDR3 size: 13 residues. Trimming shortened V by 5 bases and J by 5 bases, and 13 bases separated the two germline ends. Germline-derived CDR1 and CDR2 are SGHAT and FQDESV (reference sequence). CDR3 loop: CASSRGELDEQYF. Written as DNA, the CDR3 is TGTGCCAGCAGCCGAGGGGAACTTGACGAGCAGTACTTC. Variable domain in full (rest from reference TRBV11-1 and TRBJ2-7): EAEVAQSPRYKITEKSQAVAFWCDPISGHATLYWYRQILGQGPELLVQFQDESVVDDSQLPKDRFSAERLKGVDSTLKIQPAELGDSAMYLCASSRGELDEQYFGPGTRLTVT.